This T cell receptor (beta chain) appears in the sequencing data of a study of blood T cell repertoires in COVID-19. The overall study: The study drew acute and convalescent COVID-19 samples from the United States, Italy and Spain. T cells, B-cell-depleted T cells, or PBMCs supplied cDNA or gDNA.

The method was immunoSEQ multiplex PCR; TCRdb's version includes in-frame clones alone and lacks a portion of them. The repertoire holds about 200,000 clones, with around 90% as singletons. Researchers sorted participants into cohorts using their self-reported clinical history. For recovered donors of Cohort 3, there were two negative PCRs, clearance, or symptom resolution. This receptor was identified in a woman in her 30s who had recovered from COVID-19. Sample: PBMCs or T cells enriched from blood (not recorded which).

CDR3 residues: CASKPHGTFEQFF. As DNA, the CDR3 is TGTGCCAGCAAACCCCACGGGACATTTGAGCAGTTCTTC. This rearrangement joins TRBV12-3 or TRBV12-4 to TRBJ2-1; the D gene is possibly TRBD1 (6 bases). The ends were cut back, 7 bases at V and 9 bases at J, with 16 bases in the middle. The CDR3 runs 13 residues.